The 2 T cell receptor beta chains below come from one sample, sequenced in a study of blood T cell repertoires in COVID-19. TCRdb keeps only in-frame clones here, not all; method: immunoSEQ multiplex PCR. The repertoire holds fewer than 250,000 clones, 65% to 85% seen once, with 3.2% in the top ten. The material sequenced was PBMCs or T cells enriched from blood (not recorded which). The receptors come from a woman in her thirties who had recovered from COVID-19.

This rearrangement joins TRBV11-2 to TRBJ1-3; D is possibly TRBD1 (5 bases). V lost 0 bases to trimming and J lost 2 bases, with 14 bases between them. This CDR3 comprises 17 residues. CDR1 is SGHAT, CDR2 FQNNGV, per germline. CDR3 in amino acids: CASSLDPGGVTGNTIYF. For the CDR3, the DNA is TGTGCCAGCAGCTTAGATCCGGGAGGGGTCACTGGAAACACCATATATTTT.

The chain's CDR3 is CASSTPTGLNTEAFF. The DNA for the CDR3 is TGTGCCAGTAGTACCCCGACAGGGTTGAACACTGAAGCTTTCTTT. The chain carries TRBV19 and TRBJ1-1; 7 bases align to TRBD1. This CDR3 is built from 15 residues. Germline trimming cut 4 bases from V and 0 bases from J; bases unmatched to any gene: 5. Looked up from germline, CDR1 is LNHDA and CDR2 is SQIVND (reference sequence).